This note documents a single TCR beta chain sequence. The junction departs from the called germline gene at one end, perhaps through a read error. Produced via immunoSEQ multiplex PCR; TCRdb's table is partial and in-frame only. The sample shows under 75,000 clones, 88% of them seen only once. This sample is drawn from a study of PD-1 blockade in classical Hodgkin lymphoma. Autologous stem cell transplantation was followed by relapse in every patient, and brentuximab vedotin exposure varied. CDR1 and CDR2 (germline): SGHDN, FVKESK. The CDR3 totals 11 residues. The source was peripheral blood mononuclear cells (PBMCs), collected before the second cycle of nivolumab. The TCR sequence derives from a human donor with classical Hodgkin lymphoma. This chain connects TRBV14 to TRBJ1-6, with D uncertain. This CDR3 is CASSQGWSLHF. CDR3 in DNA: TGTGCCAGCAGTCAAGGGTGGTCCCTCCACTTT. The full variable domain, its missing parts supplied by reference TRBV14 and TRBJ1-6, is EAGVTQFPSHSVIEKGQTVTLRCDPISGHDNLYWYRRVMGKEIKFLLHFVKESKQDESGMPNNRFLAERTGGTYSTLKVQPAELEDSGVYFCASSQGWSLHFGNGTRLTVT.